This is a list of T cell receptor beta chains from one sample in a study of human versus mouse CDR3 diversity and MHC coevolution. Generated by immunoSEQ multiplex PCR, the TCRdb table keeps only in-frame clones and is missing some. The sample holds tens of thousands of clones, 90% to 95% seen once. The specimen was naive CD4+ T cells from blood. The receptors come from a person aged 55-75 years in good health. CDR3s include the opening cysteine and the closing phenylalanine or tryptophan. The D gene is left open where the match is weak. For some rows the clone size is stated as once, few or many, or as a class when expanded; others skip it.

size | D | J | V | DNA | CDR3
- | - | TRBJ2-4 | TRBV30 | TGTGCCTGGAGTGAGGGGGGGACAGCCAAAAACATTCAGTACTTC | CAWSEGGTAKNIQYF
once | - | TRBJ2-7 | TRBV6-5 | TGTGCCAGCAGTTACTCGCCAGGGATCGAGCAGTACTTC | CASSYSPGIEQYF
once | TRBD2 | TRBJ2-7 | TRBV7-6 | TGTGCCAGCAGCTCAACCCCGGGACTAGCGGCCTCCTACGAGCAGTACTTC | CASSSTPGLAASYEQYF
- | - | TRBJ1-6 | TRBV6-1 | TGTGCCAGCAGTTTCGGGAGCTCCTATAATTCACCCCTCCACTTT | CASSFGSSYNSPLHF
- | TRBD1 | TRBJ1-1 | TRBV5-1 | TGCGCCAGCAGCCCGGGGACAGGGGGCAACCTCGCTGAAGCTTTCTTT | CASSPGTGGNLAEAFF
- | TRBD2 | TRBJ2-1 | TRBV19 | TGTGCCAGTAGTGTTAGCGGGAGGGCCGGCTCCGAGCAGTTCTTC | CASSVSGRAGSEQFF
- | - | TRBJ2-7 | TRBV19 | TGTGCCAGTAGTATGGGGGGTGCCTACGAGCAGTACTTC | CASSMGGAYEQYF
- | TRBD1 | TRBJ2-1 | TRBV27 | TGTGCCAGCACCGTGAGGGGGACAGGGGGTAACAATGAGCAGTTCTTC | CASTVRGTGGNNEQFF
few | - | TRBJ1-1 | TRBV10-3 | TGTGCCATCCGGGAGGGAGTCATGAACACTGAAGCTTTCTTT | CAIREGVMNTEAFF
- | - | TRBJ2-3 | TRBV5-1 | TGCGCCAGCACGCCCGGGGATACGCAGTATTTT | CASTPGDTQYF
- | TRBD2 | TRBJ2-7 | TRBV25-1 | TGTGCCAGCAGTGAATGGACTAGCGGGATCTACGAGCAGTACTTC | CASSEWTSGIYEQYF
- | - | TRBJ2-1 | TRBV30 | TGTGCCTGGAGTTCCACTAGTCCCCGTGAGCAGTTCTTC | CAWSSTSPREQFF
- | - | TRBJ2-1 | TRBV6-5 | TGTGCCAGCAGTTACCTCCAGGGTGGCTCCTACAATGAGCAGTTCTTC | CASSYLQGGSYNEQFF
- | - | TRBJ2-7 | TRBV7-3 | TGTGCCAGCAGAAGGGGGGGGGAGTCCCCCTACGAGCAGTACTTC | CASRRGGESPYEQYF
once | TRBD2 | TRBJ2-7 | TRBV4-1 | TGCGCCAGCAGCCAAGACTCGAGGACTAGCGTCTACGAGCAGTACTTC | CASSQDSRTSVYEQYF
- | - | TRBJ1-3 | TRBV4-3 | TGCGCCAGCAGCCAAGGGCTCCGAGGGTCTGGAAACACCATATATTTT | CASSQGLRGSGNTIYF
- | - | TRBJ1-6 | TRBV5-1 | TGCGCCAGCAGCTTGTCCCGGAGTTATAATTCACCCCTCCACTTT | CASSLSRSYNSPLHF
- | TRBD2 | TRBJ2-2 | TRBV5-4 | TGTGCCAGCAGCTTGAGGCTAGCGGGGAACACCGGGGAGCTGTTTTTT | CASSLRLAGNTGELFF
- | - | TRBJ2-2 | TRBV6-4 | TGTGCCAGCAGTAGCAGGACCGGGGAGCTGTTTTTT | CASSSRTGELFF
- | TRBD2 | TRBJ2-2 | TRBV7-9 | TGTGCCAGCAGCTTCGGGACTAGCGGGAGTACCGGGGAGCTGTTTTTT | CASSFGTSGSTGELFF